The source of this T cell receptor beta chain is a study of T cells in Graves' hyperthyroidism and ophthalmopathy. Study-wide points: Ophthalmopathy and stable hyperthyroidism were told apart by a 13 V-J model. Most thyroid clonotypes expanded above 0.001 were also detected in blood.

Germline V gene data show CDR1 as DFQATT and CDR2 as SNEGSKA (reference sequence). The CDR3 is made up of 12 amino acids. V lost 2 bases and J lost 8; bases outside the gene matches: 4. Of note for this clonotype: Its antigen is not identified.

Orbital computed tomography, thyroid ultrasound, serum thyroxine and TRAb, and clinical symptoms together informed the diagnoses. Amplified regions were TCR beta CDR3 sequences from RNA transcripts. The study used the HTBI primer set for a first-round RT-PCR of the TCR CDR3. Via MiXCR, TCRdb re-called the multiplex PCR reads, giving one row per CDR3 protein. The sample shows hundreds of thousands of distinct CDR3 sequences, 45% of them seen only once. The clonotype originates from an adult man with Graves' disease, either hyperthyroidism or ophthalmopathy (not recorded which). Sample: peripheral blood or thyroid tissue (not recorded which). The chain joins TRBV20-1 to TRBJ1-2; 8 nucleotides match TRBD1. CDR3 nucleotides: TGCAGTGCTAGAACAGGGGGATTCGGCTACACCTTC. Amino acid sequence: CSARTGGFGYTF.